Below, one T cell receptor beta chain is given with its context. What it recognizes is unknown. The entry originates in a study of blood T cells in healthy people across ages. Study results and caveats: Older individuals had lower TCR beta diversity per million T cells (the decline was roughly linear). Researchers said unsorted PBMCs prevented a conclusive naive versus antigen-experienced comparison.

Through a sample-barcoded 5' primer and a J-beta primer mix, a second PCR was run for about 6 to 11 cycles. A tag from a template-switch adaptor with 12 random nucleotides marked each cDNA molecule. TCRdb processed the 5' RACE reads anew with MiXCR; each CDR3 protein has one entry. This table holds roughly 1.9 million distinct CDR3 sequences, around 40% found once. Sequences were obtained from blood. This clonotype was sampled from a human donor in good health.

In DNA form, the CDR3 reads TGTGCCAGCAGCTGGGACGGGGGGTTTTACGAGCAGTACTTC. Its protein product is CASSWDGGFYEQYF. This chain links TRBV7-2 with TRBJ2-7; 7 bases map to TRBD2. The length of the CDR3 is 14 residues. CDR1 is SGHTA and CDR2 is FQGNSA in the germline V gene. J lost 4 bases, V lost 4 bases, and 7 bases had no gene match.